These 22 T cell receptor beta chains originate from one sample sequenced in a study of early T cells in non-severe SARS-CoV-2 infection. TCRdb redid the calling of the 5' RACE reads with MiXCR, one entry per CDR3 protein. The repertoire consists of 55,000 to 70,000 distinct CDR3 sequences, with roughly 12% occurring once and the leading ten covering approximately 4.8%. Sequencing input: whole blood. These receptors all come from an adult who was a healthcare worker with PCR-confirmed SARS-CoV-2 infection or an uninfected control (not recorded which).

The rearrangement joins TRBV2 to TRBJ2-2; D remains unclear. This CDR3 is built from 14 residues. Germline assignment: CDR1 SNHLY and CDR2 FYNNEI. V lost 6 bases to trimming and J lost 2 bases, with 10 bases between them. The CDR3 loop reads CASRTGSNTGELFF. CDR3 nucleotide sequence: TGTGCCAGCAGGACGGGCTCAAACACCGGGGAGCTGTTTTTT.

This clonotype was detected ten times or more. One junction end does not reproduce the germline sequence, and a read error may be involved. The J gene is TRBJ1-5, the V gene TRBV5-1, with TRBD1 matching over 8 bases. The CDR3 covers 15 residues. The germline V gene has CDR1 SGHRS and CDR2 YFSETQ. CDR3 sequence reads: CASSLGQGSNQPQHF. The CDR3 DNA follows: TGTGCCAGCAGCTTAGGACAGGGAAGCAATCAGCCCCAGCATTTT.

The sample holds many counts of this clonotype. The V and J genes are TRBV5-1 and TRBJ2-1, with D perhaps given as TRBD1 or TRBD2 (5 bases each). CDR3 length: 16 residues. Trimming removed 2 bases from V and 0 bases from J, with 12 bases in between. The germline gives CDR1 SGHRS, CDR2 YFSETQ. CDR3 residues: CASSFEGKSSYNEQFF. DNA of the CDR3: TGCGCCAGCAGCTTCGAGGGGAAAAGCTCCTACAATGAGCAGTTCTTC.

The CDR3 DNA sequence: TGTGCCAGCAGCCCCCGGCCTCGCGGGGTAGCTTTCTTT. Amino acid sequence: CASSPRPRGVAFF. The V gene is TRBV11-3, the J gene TRBJ1-1; D not certain. V lost 5 bases and J 10 bases, leaving 17 bases between the germline ends. Per germline, CDR1 SGHNT and CDR2 YENEEA. The CDR3 is 13 residues long.

This clonotype was recorded at least ten times. The chain recombines TRBV5-5 with TRBJ1-1, with D unresolved. Trimming removed 0 bases from V and 4 bases from J, with 7 bases in between. The CDR3 is 13 residues long. Germline V gene lookup returns CDR1 SGHKS and CDR2 YYEKEE (reference sequence). This CDR3 is CASSLGVGTEAFF. CDR3 in DNA: TGTGCCAGCAGCTTGGGAGTGGGCACTGAAGCTTTCTTT.

This clonotype was seen a single time. The rearrangement links TRBV25-1 to TRBJ2-5; D not certain. V lost 7 bases, J lost 2 bases, and 5 bases lay in between. Germline V CDR1 and CDR2: MGHDK, SYGVNS. This CDR3 has 11 amino acids. The CDR3 DNA sequence: TGTGCCAGCACCGCTCAAGAGACCCAGTACTTC. Encoded protein: CASTAQETQYF.

This clonotype has a count of ten or more. The J gene is TRBJ2-7, the V gene TRBV14; 9 positions agree with TRBD1. Germline CDR1 reads SGHDN; CDR2 reads FVKESK. The junction had 6 bases not matched to a gene; V was cut back by 4 bases and J by 5 bases. The CDR3 extends over 14 amino acids. The CDR3 sequence: CASSLGQGEDEQYF. The CDR3 bases are TGTGCCAGCAGCCTGGGACAGGGTGAAGACGAGCAGTACTTC. Variable domain in full (rest from reference TRBV14 and TRBJ2-7): EAGVTQFPSHSVIEKGQTVTLRCDPISGHDNLYWYRRVMGKEIKFLLHFVKESKQDESGMPNNRFLAERTGGTYSTLKVQPAELEDSGVYFCASSLGQGEDEQYFGPGTRLTVT.

This chain joins TRBV19 and TRBJ2-2; perhaps TRBD1 as D (7 bases). CDR1 is LNHDA and CDR2 is SQIVND in the germline V gene (reference sequence). CDR3 length equals 15 residues. Between the trimmed V and J ends, which lost 10 bases and 5 bases, there was a span of 20 bases. Here the CDR3 DNA reads TGTGCCACTCTCCCAGGGGGGTGGGATACCGGGGAGCTGTTTTTT. Its protein product is CATLPGGWDTGELFF.

A few counts support this clonotype. The rearrangement links TRBV20-1 to TRBJ2-7; D not resolved. The CDR3 is 13 amino acids. Germline V CDR1 and CDR2: DFQATT, SNEGSKA (reference sequence). Trimming removed 2 bases at V and 3 bases at J, with 11 bases between. The CDR3 DNA sequence: TGCAGTGCTAGAATTAGGACGGACTACGAGCAGTACTTC. Its translation is CSARIRTDYEQYF.

The rearrangement joins TRBV15 to TRBJ2-6; tentatively, D is TRBD2 (5 bases). The CDR3 runs to 18 residues. Looked up from germline, CDR1 is LNHNV and CDR2 is YYDKDF (reference sequence). The V gene lost 0 bases and the J gene lost 3 bases, with 15 bases spanning the gap. The CDR3 DNA reads as TGTGCCACCAGCAGAGATTGGGCAGCGGCCCGTGGGGCCAACGTCCTGACTTTC. Protein: CATSRDWAAARGANVLTF.

This clonotype was seen a few times. This chain joins TRBV5-1 and TRBJ2-7; D may be TRBD1 or TRBD2 (5 bases each). Germline assignment: CDR1 SGHRS and CDR2 YFSETQ. V was cut by 0 bases and J by 2 bases, with 15 bases left in between. This CDR3 comprises 16 residues. CDR3 loop: CASSLEFGGNTYEQYF. CDR3 nucleotides: TGCGCCAGCAGCTTGGAATTTGGGGGAAACACCTACGAGCAGTACTTC.

This chain joins TRBV7-2 and TRBJ1-1, with D tentatively TRBD1 (5 bases). Deletions cut 1 base from V and 3 bases from J, with 9 bases between. CDR3 length: 14 residues. Germline V gives CDR1 SGHTA, CDR2 FQGNSA. In DNA form, the CDR3 reads TGTGCCAGCAGCTTAGGCGGGGCATACACTGAAGCTTTCTTT. Amino acids: CASSLGGAYTEAFF.

This clonotype came up many times. The chain joins TRBV10-3 to TRBJ2-3; perhaps TRBD2 as D (7 bases). Germline CDR1 is ENHRY and CDR2 is SYGVKD. The CDR3 is 13 amino acids. Trimming removed 6 bases at V and 4 bases at J, with 11 bases between. The CDR3, as DNA: TGTGCCATCAGGGGGGGGGCATCAGATACGCAGTATTTT. As protein: CAIRGGASDTQYF.

The chain couples TRBV10-3 to TRBJ1-3; 9 nucleotides match TRBD1. V was pared by 2 bases and J by 1 base, with 3 bases of the junction left unmatched. CDR1 is ENHRY, CDR2 SYGVKD, per germline. CDR3 length: 16 amino acids. The CDR3 nucleotides are TGTGCCATCAGTGAGATCGGGACAGGGTCTGGAAACACCATATATTTT. Protein product: CAISEIGTGSGNTIYF.

This chain connects TRBV10-3 to TRBJ1-1; D not resolved. Germline V lookup: CDR1 ENHRY, CDR2 SYGVKD. V was trimmed by 3 bases and J by 0 bases, leaving 5 bases between them. CDR3 length: 13 amino acids. CDR3 loop: CAISEQVNTEAFF. For the CDR3, the DNA is TGTGCCATCAGTGAACAAGTGAACACTGAAGCTTTCTTT.

This clonotype has just a few counts. The chain employs TRBV20-1 and TRBJ1-1, with D possibly being TRBD1 (5 bases). The CDR3 contains 12 residues. From germline, CDR1 is DFQATT and CDR2 SNEGSKA (reference sequence). V lost 0 bases and J 5 bases, leaving 7 bases between the germline ends. The CDR3 here is CSARDWGTEAFF. The CDR3 DNA reads TGCAGTGCTAGAGATTGGGGGACTGAAGCTTTCTTT.

This clonotype was detected only a few times. The V gene is TRBV6-1, the J gene TRBJ1-3, with D tentatively TRBD1 (5 bases). Germline V gene data show CDR1 as MNHNS and CDR2 as SASEGT. V was clipped by 4 bases and J by 1 base, with 5 bases between them. This CDR3 is 13 amino acids long. For the CDR3, the DNA is TGTGCCAGCAGTGCAGGGTCTGGAAACACCATATATTTT. Protein sequence: CASSAGSGNTIYF.

This clonotype was picked up many times. This chain links TRBV11-2 with TRBJ2-3, with 7 bases matching TRBD2. V lost 2 bases to trimming and J lost 6 bases; unmatched junction nucleotides: 11. The germline V gene encodes CDR1 SGHAT and CDR2 FQNNGV. This CDR3 is 16 amino acids long. CDR3 nucleotides: TGTGCCAGCAGCTTATTCCAGACTCCGCGGGGGGATACGCAGTATTTT. It specifies CASSLFQTPRGDTQYF.

This clonotype was detected ten times or more. This chain uses TRBV7-2 with TRBJ2-1; possible D gene TRBD1, 8 bases. The CDR3 is made up of 15 amino acids. V was clipped by 5 bases and J by 7 bases, with 18 bases between them. Germline CDR1 reads SGHTA; CDR2 reads FQGNSA. CDR3 residues: CASSLRQGRVNEQFF. The CDR3, as DNA: TGTGCCAGCAGCCTAAGACAGGGGAGGGTTAATGAGCAGTTCTTC. Full variable domain (rest looked up from reference TRBV7-2 and TRBJ2-1): GAGVSQSPSNKVTEKGKDVELRCDPISGHTALYWYRQSLGQGLEFLIYFQGNSAPDKSGLPSDRFSAERTGGSVSTLTIQRTQQEDSAVYLCASSLRQGRVNEQFFGPGTRLTVL.

This chain joins TRBV7-9 and TRBJ2-7, with D possibly being TRBD1 (5 bases). The V gene's germline CDR1 is SEHNR and CDR2 FQNEAQ (reference sequence). Trimming removed 4 bases at V and 6 bases at J, with 16 bases between. The length of the CDR3 is 14 residues. The CDR3: CASSSLGVPSEQYF. The CDR3 DNA reads TGTGCCAGCAGCTCCCTAGGGGTTCCCTCCGAGCAGTACTTC. The whole variable domain, filled in from reference TRBV7-9 and TRBJ2-7, reads DTGVSQNPRHKITKRGQNVTFRCDPISEHNRLYWYRQTLGQGPEFLTYFQNEAQLEKSRLLSDRFSAERPKGSFSTLEIQRTEQGDSAMYLCASSSLGVPSEQYFGPGTRLTVT.

The table lists this clonotype with a few counts. The chain has TRBV6-1 and TRBJ2-7, with D perhaps matching TRBD1 or TRBD2 (5 bases each). V was clipped by 2 bases and J by 5 bases, with 16 bases between them. Germline CDR1 MNHNS, CDR2 SASEGT. This CDR3 is built from 15 residues. The CDR3 DNA reads as TGTGCCAGCAGTGAACAGGTCAGGGCGGGCAACGAGCAGTACTTC. Protein: CASSEQVRAGNEQYF.

This clonotype was picked up many times. The CDR3 sequence: CASSYDNEQFF. In DNA form, the CDR3 reads TGTGCCAGCAGTTACGACAATGAGCAGTTCTTC. This chain links TRBV6-2 or TRBV6-3 with TRBJ2-1; D gene unclear. The CDR3 length is 11 residues. The germline V gene encodes CDR1 MNHEY and CDR2 SVGEGT. Trimming pared 2 bases from V and 5 bases from J, leaving 1 base between.